A selection of T cell receptor beta chains follows, all from one sample in a study of T cells after yellow fever vaccination. TCRdb itself ran the 5' RACE reads through MiXCR, one entry per CDR3 protein. Of some 560,000 distinct CDR3 sequences listed, about 19% are singletons. The sample consisted of PBMCs, taken 15 days after the yellow fever booster vaccination. These receptors came from a man aged 25-40 years who received the YFV17D yellow fever vaccine. CDR3s include the opening cysteine and the closing phenylalanine or tryptophan. The D gene is left open where the match is weak. For some rows the clone size is stated as once, few or many, or as a class when expanded; others skip it.

size,D,J,V,CDR3,DNA
few,TRBD2,TRBJ2-1,TRBV4-2,CASSHPGLAGDDVSYNEQFF,TGTGCCAGCAGCCATCCCGGACTAGCGGGGGACGATGTCTCCTACAATGAGCAGTTCTTC
many,TRBD1,TRBJ2-1,TRBV7-2,CASTPTSGTGHNEQFF,TGTGCCAGCACTCCTACTTCCGGGACAGGGCACAATGAGCAGTTCTTC
.,.,TRBJ2-1,TRBV7-8,CASSLGRIARNEQFF,TGTGCCAGCAGCTTAGGGAGGATCGCGCGCAATGAGCAGTTCTTC
.,.,TRBJ2-5,TRBV29-1,CSATPSGRGTQYF,TGCAGCGCCACTCCCAGCGGCCGGGGGACCCAGTACTTC
few,.,TRBJ2-2,TRBV27,CASTLAGGSNTGELFF,TGTGCCAGCACCCTCGCCGGGGGCTCTAACACCGGGGAGCTGTTTTTT
few,.,TRBJ2-1,TRBV12-3/TRBV12-4,CASSLASLYNEQFF,TGTGCCAGCAGTTTAGCCTCCCTCTACAATGAGCAGTTCTTC
.,TRBD2,TRBJ2-2,TRBV6-1,CASSVGLAATGELFF,TGTGCCAGCAGTGTGGGACTAGCGGCAACCGGGGAGCTGTTTTTT
.,.,TRBJ1-4,TRBV30,CAWSRRLEKLFF,TGTGCCTGGAGTCGCCGACTAGAAAAACTGTTTTTT
few,TRBD2,TRBJ2-5,TRBV7-9,CASSKRGGRETQYF,TGTGCCAGCAGTAAGCGGGGAGGGAGGGAGACCCAGTACTTC
.,TRBD2,TRBJ2-1,TRBV2,CASSESGNVQFF,TGTGCCAGCAGTGAGAGCGGGAACGTGCAGTTCTTC
few,TRBD2,TRBJ2-7,TRBV27,CASSPPGGGRYYEQYF,TGTGCCAGCAGTCCCCCTGGGGGCGGGAGGTACTACGAGCAGTACTTC
.,.,TRBJ2-7,TRBV9,CASSVEAGFYEQYF,TGTGCCAGCAGCGTAGAAGCAGGTTTCTACGAGCAGTACTTC
many,.,TRBJ2-1,TRBV5-5,CASSFERYEQFF,TGTGCCAGCAGCTTTGAAAGATATGAGCAGTTCTTC
.,.,TRBJ1-2,TRBV5-1,CASSLEGRSYGYTF,TGCGCCAGCAGCTTGGAGGGTCGCAGCTATGGCTACACCTTC
once,.,TRBJ2-7,TRBV6-2/TRBV6-3,CASRGGPSYEQYF,TGTGCCAGCAGGGGCGGACCTTCCTACGAGCAGTACTTC
.,.,TRBJ2-2,TRBV5-1,CASSLGDPTGELFF,TGCGCCAGCAGCTTGGGGGACCCTACCGGGGAGCTGTTTTTT
.,.,TRBJ1-2,TRBV25-1,CASSENGYTF,TGTGCCAGCAGTGAAAATGGCTACACCTTC
few,.,TRBJ2-7,TRBV11-2,CASSEGQTLSYEQYF,TGTGCCAGCAGCGAAGGCCAAACCCTCTCCTACGAGCAGTACTTC